The 11 T cell receptor beta chains reported below all come from one sample, sequenced in a study of shared clonotypes between healthy human individuals. Data came from immunoSEQ multiplex PCR; TCRdb stores just in-frame clones and leaves some out. Of about 2.1 million clones listed, just over 90% are singletons. Naive CD8 cells lacked CD45RO, underwent positive selection for CCR7 and left out terminally differentiated effector memory CD45RA+ cells. Sequencing input: naive CD8+ T cells from PBMCs. These receptor sequences come from a man between 18 and 35 years old in good health. Some clones in this sample may be carry-over from other donors' samples.

This chain joins TRBV6-6 and TRBJ2-1; 11 positions match TRBD2. V shed 2 bases and J 10 bases; nucleotides not matched to a gene: 10. Germline loops: CDR1 MNHNY, CDR2 SVGAGI (reference sequence). The CDR3 consists of 16 residues. For the CDR3, the DNA is TGTGCCAGCAGTTACCTCCGACTAGCGGGATCAGGGGAGCAGTTCTTC. Amino acids: CASSYLRLAGSGEQFF.

The V and J genes are TRBV2 and TRBJ2-7, with TRBD1 identical over 8 bases. The V gene's germline CDR1 is SNHLY and CDR2 FYNNEI. J gave up 6 bases and V 7 bases, and 5 bases lay outside the gene matches. The CDR3 runs to 12 residues. CDR3: CASKFDRGEQYF. CDR3 coding DNA: TGTGCCAGCAAATTCGACAGGGGCGAGCAGTACTTC.

The chain combines TRBV10-3 with TRBJ2-7; the match to TRBD2 covers 9 bases. V dropped 4 bases and J dropped 6; count of bases not matched to a gene: 10. This CDR3 spans 15 amino acids. The germline CDR1 and CDR2 sequences are ENHRY and SYGVKD. The CDR3 loop reads CAISGTQAGGREQYF. For the CDR3, the DNA is TGTGCCATCAGTGGGACCCAAGCGGGAGGCCGCGAGCAGTACTTC.

This clone was counted a single time. J is TRBJ2-1 and V is TRBV5-1; 7 bases match TRBD2. In germline, CDR1 is SGHRS, CDR2 YFSETQ. J gave up 3 bases and V 1 base, and 7 bases lay outside the gene matches. The CDR3 consists of 16 residues. CDR3 loop: CASSLQIAGNYNEQFF. DNA of the CDR3: TGCGCCAGCAGCTTGCAGATAGCGGGCAACTACAATGAGCAGTTCTTC.

CDR3 in DNA: TGTGCCAGCAGAGAAGGGGCTAGCGAACACACAGATACGCAGTATTTT. Its protein is CASREGASEHTDTQYF. The V and J genes are TRBV9 and TRBJ2-3; tentatively, D is TRBD2 (6 bases). This CDR3 region has 16 residues. The germline CDR1 and CDR2 sequences are SGDLS and YYNGEE. Trimming removed 5 bases at V and 2 bases at J, with 18 bases between. Drawing the rest from reference TRBV9 and TRBJ2-3, the complete variable domain is DSGVTQTPKHLITATGQRVTLRCSPRSGDLSVYWYQQSLDQGLQFLIQYYNGEERAKGNILERFSAQQFPDLHSELNLSSLELGDSALYFCASREGASEHTDTQYFGPGTRLTVL.

The V gene is TRBV30, the J gene TRBJ1-5; D is perhaps TRBD1 (6 bases). The CDR3 length is 13 residues. Trimming removed 1 base at V and 4 bases at J, with 8 bases between. The germline gives CDR1 GTSNPN, CDR2 SVGIG (reference sequence). The CDR3 region has the DNA TGTGCCTGGAGTGCAGGGGTTAATCAGCCCCAGCATTTT. It encodes CAWSAGVNQPQHF.

With regard to this clone: This sample includes further DNA sequences coding for the same CDR3. The chain carries TRBV11-2 and TRBJ2-7, with 11 bases lining up with TRBD2. CDR3 length equals 15 residues. Germline V gives CDR1 SGHAT, CDR2 FQNNGV. The junction had 2 bases not matched to a gene; V was cut back by 1 base and J by 3 bases. The chain's CDR3 is CASSLAGTSGYEQYF. The CDR3 DNA reads as TGTGCCAGCAGCTTAGCAGGGACTAGCGGCTACGAGCAGTACTTC.

This chain connects TRBV6-5 to TRBJ2-3; weak D call: TRBD2 (5 bases). The V end was cut by 3 bases, the J end by 2 bases, with 15 bases between. This CDR3 has 16 amino acids. CDR1 and CDR2 from the germline V gene are MNHEY and SVGAGI. The chain's CDR3 is CASSYATSGNTDTQYF. For the CDR3, the DNA is TGTGCCAGCAGTTATGCAACTAGTGGAAACACAGATACGCAGTATTTT.

The chain carries TRBV28 and TRBJ2-7; D not resolved. Per germline, CDR1 MDHEN and CDR2 SYDVKM. V lost 5 bases, J lost 4 bases, and 21 bases lay in between. The CDR3 has 16 amino acids. DNA of the CDR3: TGTGCCAGCAGTACCCCCCTTACGGGTGGGCAGTACGAGCAGTACTTC. It is translated as CASSTPLTGGQYEQYF. Combining the CDR3 with reference TRBV28 and TRBJ2-7 gives the whole variable domain DVKVTQSSRYLVKRTGEKVFLECVQDMDHENMFWYRQDPGLGLRLIYFSYDVKMKEKGDIPEGYSVSREKKERFSLILESASTNQTSMYLCASSTPLTGGQYEQYFGPGTRLTVT.

J is TRBJ2-4 and V is TRBV28; 7 bases are a match to TRBD2. From germline, CDR1 is MDHEN and CDR2 SYDVKM. The CDR3 is 16 residues long. Trimming at V came to 1 base and at J to 4 bases, leaving 7 bases not matched to a gene. The CDR3 here is CASSLYRGSLKNIQYF. CDR3 sequence (DNA): TGTGCCAGCAGTTTATATCGCGGGAGTTTGAAAAACATTCAGTACTTC.

V gene TRBV2 combines with J gene TRBJ2-7; 9 positions agree with TRBD1. CDR1 is SNHLY, CDR2 FYNNEI, per germline. The CDR3 loop spans 15 amino acids. V was clipped by 3 bases and J by 5 bases; unmatched bases: 8. CDR3 DNA: TGTGCCAGCAGTGATCCCGGACAGGGGATGAACGAGCAGTACTTC. Its protein is CASSDPGQGMNEQYF.